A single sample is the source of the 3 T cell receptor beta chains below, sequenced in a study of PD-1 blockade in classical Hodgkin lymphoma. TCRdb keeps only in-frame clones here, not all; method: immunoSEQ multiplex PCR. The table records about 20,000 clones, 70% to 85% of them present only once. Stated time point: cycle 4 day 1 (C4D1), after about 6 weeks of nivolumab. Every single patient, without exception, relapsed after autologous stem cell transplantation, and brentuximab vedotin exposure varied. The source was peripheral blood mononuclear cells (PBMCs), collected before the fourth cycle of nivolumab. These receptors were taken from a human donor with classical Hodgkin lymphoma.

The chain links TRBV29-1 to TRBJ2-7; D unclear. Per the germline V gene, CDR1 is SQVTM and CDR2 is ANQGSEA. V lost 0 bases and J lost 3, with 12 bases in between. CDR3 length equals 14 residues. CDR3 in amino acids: CSVEDPDLNYEQYF. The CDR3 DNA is TGCAGCGTTGAAGACCCAGACTTAAACTACGAGCAGTACTTC.

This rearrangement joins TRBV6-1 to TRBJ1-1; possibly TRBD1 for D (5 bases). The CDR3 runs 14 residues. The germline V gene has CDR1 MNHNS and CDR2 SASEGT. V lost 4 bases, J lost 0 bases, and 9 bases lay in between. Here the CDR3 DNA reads TGTGCCAGCAGTGTCGCAGGGATGAACACTGAAGCTTTCTTT. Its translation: CASSVAGMNTEAFF.

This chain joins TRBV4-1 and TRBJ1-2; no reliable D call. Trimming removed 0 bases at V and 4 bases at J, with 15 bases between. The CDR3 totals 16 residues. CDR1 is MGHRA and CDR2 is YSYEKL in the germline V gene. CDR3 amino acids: CASSQEGLAFPYGYTF. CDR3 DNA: TGCGCCAGCAGCCAAGAAGGTTTGGCATTCCCCTATGGCTACACCTTC.